This entry lists 17 T cell receptor beta chains sequenced from one sample in a study of identical twins. TCRdb itself ran the 5' RACE reads through MiXCR, one entry per CDR3 protein. In the table there are roughly 1,500,000 distinct CDR3 sequences, about 32% of which are singletons. The sample consisted of cord blood. The source is a newborn girl in good health.

The V and J genes are TRBV15 and TRBJ1-1; 9 bases are shared with TRBD1. Germline-derived CDR1 and CDR2 are LNHNV and YYDKDF (reference sequence). J lost 1 base, V lost 10 bases, and 4 bases had no gene match. The CDR3 length is 13 residues. The CDR3 region has the DNA TGTGCCAGCGGGACAGGGAGGAACACTGAAGCTTTCTTT. The encoded protein is CASGTGRNTEAFF.

The rearrangement joins TRBV21-1 to TRBJ1-1; the table assigns TRBD1, which was not confirmed against the DNA. TRBV21-1 is labeled a pseudogene. This CDR3 is built from 16 residues. For the CDR3, the DNA is TGTGCCAGCAGAGACGGGACACTTGGGGGGAACACTGAAGCTTTCTTT. It is translated as CASRDGTLGGNTEAFF.

The table lists this clonotype with a few counts. The chain couples TRBV7-6 to TRBJ2-7; 13 bases are a match to TRBD2. The CDR3 has 17 residues. Germline assignment: CDR1 SGHVS and CDR2 FNYEAQ. V gave up 1 base and J gave up 1 base; unmatched junction bases: 4. The CDR3 is CASSLGLAGGRSYEQYF. As DNA, the CDR3 is TGTGCCAGCAGCTTAGGACTAGCGGGGGGCCGTTCCTACGAGCAGTACTTC.

This chain joins TRBV29-1 and TRBJ2-7, with 9 bases matching TRBD1. The J segment lost 4 bases and the V segment lost 4 bases, leaving 8 bases of the junction unmatched. This CDR3 contains 14 residues. Germline CDR1 is SQVTM and CDR2 is ANQGSEA. This chain's CDR3 is CSVGGQGTLYEQYF. The CDR3 DNA sequence: TGCAGCGTTGGAGGACAGGGGACATTATACGAGCAGTACTTC.

Only a few counts were recorded for this clonotype. The CDR3 coding sequence is TGTGCCAGCAGGATCGACAGGGCCGAGCAGTACTTC. Translating gives CASRIDRAEQYF. The chain carries TRBV2 and TRBJ2-7; TRBD1 matches 7 bases. CDR3 length: 12 residues. Per germline, CDR1 SNHLY and CDR2 FYNNEI. V was clipped by 6 bases and J by 6 bases; unmatched bases: 5.

As for this clonotype: The junction departs from the called germline gene at one end, perhaps through a read error. This CDR3 is CASSLDNVAFF. CDR3 nucleotides: TGTGCCAGCAGTTTGGACAATGTAGCTTTCTTT. This chain links TRBV5-6 with TRBJ1-1, with D possibly TRBD1 on 5 matching bases. The CDR3 is 11 residues long. Germline CDR1 SGHDT, CDR2 YYEEEE. Drawing the rest from reference TRBV5-6 and TRBJ1-1, the complete variable domain is DAGVTQSPTHLIKTRGQQVTLRCSPKSGHDTVSWYQQALGQGPQFIFQYYEEEERQRGNFPDRFSGHQFPNYSSELNVNALLLGDSALYLCASSLDNVAFFGQGTRLTVV.

Concerning this clonotype itself: The germline gene is not matched at one end of the junction; a read error may be the cause. The V gene is TRBV7-9, the J gene TRBJ1-4, with 11 positions matching TRBD1. The germline V gene encodes CDR1 SEHNR and CDR2 FQNEAQ (reference sequence). This CDR3 has 15 amino acids. This CDR3 reads CACSFPWTGGEKLFF. The CDR3 DNA is TGTGCCTGCAGTTTCCCCTGGACAGGGGGCGAAAAACTGTTTTTT.

This clonotype showed up just a few times. The chain uses TRBV4-1 and TRBJ2-7, with no clear D. This CDR3 has 14 residues. V lost 3 bases and J lost 2, with 11 bases in between. Germline assignment: CDR1 MGHRA and CDR2 YSYEKL. CDR3 loop: CASSQNPRAYEQYF. The CDR3 DNA reads as TGCGCCAGCAGCCAGAACCCTAGGGCCTACGAGCAGTACTTC.

The chain employs TRBV5-1 and TRBJ2-7, with a weak D call TRBD1 (5 bases). V lost 1 base and J 5 bases, leaving 13 bases between the germline ends. Germline CDR1 and CDR2: SGHRS and YFSETQ. The CDR3 is made up of 14 amino acids. CDR3 DNA sequence: TGCGCCAGCAGCTTGTTGGACATGGTCCACGAGCAGTACTTC. Translating gives CASSLLDMVHEQYF.

V usage is TRBV2 and J usage is TRBJ2-5; 7 bases agree with TRBD2. Germline CDR1 is SNHLY and CDR2 is FYNNEI. With V trimmed by 7 bases and J by 11 bases, 13 bases remained unmatched. The CDR3 is 13 residues long. The CDR3 loop reads CASMAGDYNEQYF. The CDR3 bases are TGTGCCAGCATGGCGGGAGACTACAATGAGCAGTACTTC.

This clonotype was seen a few times. V is TRBV20-1 and J is TRBJ2-1; 14 bases line up with TRBD2. Germline values: CDR1 DFQATT, CDR2 SNEGSKA (reference sequence). V dropped 6 bases and J dropped 9; count of bases not matched to a gene: 7. The CDR3 sequence is 14 residues long. The CDR3 DNA reads as TGCAGTGCGAAGACTAGCGGGGGGGCCAGTGAGCAGTTCTTC. Translated: CSAKTSGGASEQFF.

The chain uses TRBV25-1 and TRBJ1-1; TRBD1 agrees at 11 bases. J was trimmed by 3 bases and V by 3 bases; bases with no gene match: 6. There are 16 residues in the CDR3. Per the germline V gene, CDR1 is MGHDK and CDR2 is SYGVNS. The DNA for the CDR3 is TGTGCCAGCAGTGATAGTGGACAGGGGGCCTACACTGAAGCTTTCTTT. This codes for CASSDSGQGAYTEAFF. Filled out from reference TRBV25-1 and TRBJ1-1, the complete variable domain reads EADIYQTPRYLVIGTGKKITLECSQTMGHDKMYWYQQDPGMELHLIHYSYGVNSTEKGDLSSESTVSRIRTEHFPLTLESARPSHTSQYLCASSDSGQGAYTEAFFGQGTRLTVV.

The rearrangement joins TRBV30 to TRBJ1-2; D ambiguous. The CDR3 covers 13 residues. Trimming took off 0 bases at V and 7 bases at J, with 12 bases between the two ends. CDR1 is GTSNPN, CDR2 SVGIG, per germline (reference sequence). This CDR3 reads CAWSVMGSGGYTF. CDR3 in DNA: TGTGCCTGGAGTGTAATGGGTTCGGGTGGCTACACCTTC.

The chain has TRBV3-1 and TRBJ1-1; D unclear. V lost 0 bases to trimming and J lost 7 bases, with 6 bases between them. The CDR3 loop spans 12 amino acids. Germline V gene lookup returns CDR1 LGHDT and CDR2 YNNKEL (reference sequence). Here the CDR3 reads CASSQDNGEAFF. The CDR3, as DNA: TGTGCCAGCAGCCAAGATAACGGTGAAGCTTTCTTT.

The chain uses TRBV5-1 and TRBJ1-4, with D uncertain. The CDR3 consists of 16 residues. Germline V gene sequence: CDR1 SGHRS, CDR2 YFSETQ. Trimming stripped 0 bases from V and 0 bases from J, with 9 bases between. CDR3: CASSLAVTTTNEKLFF. The DNA for the CDR3 is TGCGCCAGCAGCTTGGCCGTTACTACAACTAATGAAAAACTGTTTTTT.

This clonotype was recorded many times. V is TRBV13 and J is TRBJ2-1; a possible D gene is TRBD2 (5 bases). The germline gives CDR1 PRHDT, CDR2 FYEKMQ (reference sequence). Trimming stripped 5 bases from V and 7 bases from J, with 24 bases between. The CDR3 consists of 17 residues. CDR3 coding DNA: TGTGCCAGCAGCATAAACCCAAGGGTGGTAGCGACGAATGAGCAGTTCTTC. This translates into CASSINPRVVATNEQFF.

V is TRBV6-2 or TRBV6-3 and J is TRBJ2-3; D possibly corresponds to TRBD2 (6 bases). CDR3 size: 15 residues. The V and J ends lost 6 bases and 2 bases respectively, with 15 bases between them. Per the germline V gene, CDR1 is MNHEY and CDR2 is SVGEGT. The CDR3 loop is CASSKPGLPTDTQYF. CDR3 DNA sequence: TGTGCCAGCAGCAAACCGGGACTCCCCACAGATACGCAGTATTTT.